These 2 T cell receptor beta chains came from one sample sequenced in a study of cytomegalovirus exposure and HLA in healthy donors. The PCR made use of 60 Vbeta and 13 Jbeta primers. Generated by immunoSEQ multiplex PCR, the TCRdb table keeps only in-frame clones and is missing some. Of about 130,000 clones in the sample, around three quarters were seen once. Sequenced input: PBMCs. These receptors all come from a man younger than 40 in good health.

As for this clone: This sample also contains other DNA sequences that code for the same CDR3. The genes are TRBV5-1 and TRBJ2-2; D is unresolved. V was cut by 5 bases and J by 4 bases, with 6 bases left in between. Germline V gene lookup returns CDR1 SGHRS and CDR2 YFSETQ. This CDR3 has 12 residues. This CDR3 is CASSTGTGELFF. In DNA form, the CDR3 reads TGCGCCAGCAGTACGGGCACCGGGGAGCTGTTTTTT.

This chain links TRBV5-4 with TRBJ1-2; possible D gene TRBD1, 6 bases. The V gene's germline CDR1 is SGHNT and CDR2 YYREEE (reference sequence). Trimming left V 2 bases short and J 4 bases short, with 15 bases between. The CDR3 is made up of 15 amino acids. CDR3 region: CASSFLRGGGYGYTF. CDR3 bases: TGTGCCAGCAGCTTCTTGAGGGGAGGGGGCTATGGCTACACCTTC.